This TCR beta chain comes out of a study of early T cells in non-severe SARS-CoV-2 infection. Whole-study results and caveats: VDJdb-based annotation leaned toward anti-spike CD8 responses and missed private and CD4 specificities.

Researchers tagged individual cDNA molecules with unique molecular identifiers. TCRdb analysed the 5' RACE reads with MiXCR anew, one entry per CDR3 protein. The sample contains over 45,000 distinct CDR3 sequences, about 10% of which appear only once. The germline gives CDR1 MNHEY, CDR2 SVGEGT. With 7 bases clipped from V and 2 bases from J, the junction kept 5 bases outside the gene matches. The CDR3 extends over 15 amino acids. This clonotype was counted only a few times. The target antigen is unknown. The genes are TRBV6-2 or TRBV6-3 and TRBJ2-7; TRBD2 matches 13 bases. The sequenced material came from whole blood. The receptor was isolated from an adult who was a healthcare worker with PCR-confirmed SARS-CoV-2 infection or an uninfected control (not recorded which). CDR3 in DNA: TGTGCCAGCACCAGGACTAGCGGGAGTGCCTACGAGCAGTACTTC. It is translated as CASTRTSGSAYEQYF.